The text below deals with one TCR beta chain. This sample is drawn from a study of shared clonotypes between healthy human individuals. Naive CD8 cells comprised CD45RO-negative, CCR7-positively selected cells, excluding terminally differentiated effector memory CD45RA+ cells. Here immunoSEQ multiplex PCR was the method, and the copy in TCRdb shows in-frame clones only, minus some. The top ten clones hold less than 0.3% of a sample with 800,000 to 950,000 clones, approximately 96% of them seen once. The clonotype comes from a man aged 30 to 39 in good health. Material for sequencing was naive CD8+ T cells sorted from blood.

The CDR3 loop is CASSIGAGGEQYF. The CDR3 nucleotides are TGTGCCAGTAGTATAGGAGCGGGAGGCGAGCAGTACTTC. This chain connects TRBV19 to TRBJ2-7, with TRBD2 matching over 9 bases. The CDR3 consists of 13 residues. The ends lost 1 base at V and 6 bases at J; junction bases unmatched: 1. Germline V gene data show CDR1 as LNHDA and CDR2 as SQIVND (reference sequence).